The 27 T cell receptor beta chains below come from one sample, sequenced in a study of human thymus T cells. Sequenced by immunoSEQ multiplex PCR; TCRdb stores in-frame clones only, minus some. The sample carries 45,000 to 75,000 clones, approximately 93% recorded once. Source material: blood. These receptors originate from a boy younger than two with a congenital heart defect but otherwise immunologically healthy.

This chain links TRBV6-1 with TRBJ1-2; D possibly corresponds to TRBD1 (6 bases). V dropped 6 bases and J dropped 4 bases, with 12 bases sitting between them. The CDR3 is made up of 13 amino acids. Germline CDR1 is MNHNS and CDR2 is SASEGT. The CDR3 coding sequence is TGTGCCAGCAGCGTGGACAGACTCTATGGCTACACCTTC. Its translation: CASSVDRLYGYTF.

The chain combines TRBV10-2 with TRBJ2-2; D gene ambiguous. Per the germline V gene, CDR1 is WSHSY and CDR2 is SAAADI. The CDR3 contains 13 residues. Trimming shortened V by 4 bases and J by 1 base, and 4 bases separated the two germline ends. DNA for the CDR3: TGCGCCAGCAGTGCGCTGAACACCGGGGAGCTGTTTTTT. This gives the protein CASSALNTGELFF.

The chain employs TRBV5-6 and TRBJ2-3; TRBD2 matches 10 bases. Germline CDR1 and CDR2: SGHDT and YYEEEE. There are 14 residues in the CDR3. V trimming: 1 base; J trimming: 6 bases; junction bases outside the gene matches: 2. CDR3 nucleotide sequence: TGTGCCAGCAGCTTGAGCGGGAGGGGGGATACGCAGTATTTT. As protein: CASSLSGRGDTQYF.

V and J are TRBV19 and TRBJ1-5, with no clear D. The CDR3 loop spans 15 amino acids. The germline V gene has CDR1 LNHDA and CDR2 SQIVND (reference sequence). Trimming removed 6 bases at V and 3 bases at J, with 15 bases between. CDR3 coding DNA: TGTGCCAGTAGAACACAAGACGGCCACAATCAGCCCCAGCATTTT. Translated: CASRTQDGHNQPQHF.

The rearrangement links TRBV9 to TRBJ2-1, with 14 bases lining up with TRBD2. This CDR3 is 16 amino acids long. The V gene's germline CDR1 is SGDLS and CDR2 YYNGEE. Trimming took 3 bases from V and 3 from J; bases not matched to a gene: 2. The DNA of the CDR3 is TGTGCCAGCAGCGCCGGGACTAGCGGGAGCTACAATGAGCAGTTCTTC. This sequence encodes CASSAGTSGSYNEQFF.

This sequence joins TRBV15 and TRBJ1-2; possibly TRBD1 for D (6 bases). This CDR3 contains 15 residues. V gave up 0 bases and J gave up 1 base, with 9 bases separating them. The V gene's germline CDR1 is LNHNV and CDR2 YYDKDF (reference sequence). The CDR3 sequence is CATSRDRTVNYGYTF. The CDR3 DNA reads TGTGCCACCAGCAGAGACCGGACAGTTAACTATGGCTACACCTTC.

The V gene is TRBV4-2, the J gene TRBJ2-7; D perhaps matches TRBD2 (6 bases). This CDR3 is 14 amino acids long. Germline CDR1 and CDR2: LGHNA and YNFKEQ. V was trimmed by 1 base and J by 5 bases, leaving 12 bases between them. The DNA of the CDR3 is TGTGCCAGCAGCCAAGGACTAGAAATCCACGAGCAGTACTTC. Protein sequence: CASSQGLEIHEQYF.

With regard to this clone: This CDR3 is missing its conserved last phenylalanine or tryptophan, likely due to a read error. Because the CDR3's place on the DNA is in doubt, the DNA is left out and the CDR3 is given as listed by TCRdb. This chain uses TRBV20-1 with TRBJ1-2; TRBD1 is the table's D call and was not checked against the DNA. Germline CDR1 reads DFQATT; CDR2 reads SNEGSKA (reference sequence). The CDR3 sequence runs 11 residues, both termini included. The CDR3 here is CSARIGDREVL.

V usage is TRBV7-6 and J usage is TRBJ2-7, with a weak D call TRBD2 (6 bases). The CDR3 runs 15 residues. Trimming pared 1 base from V and 0 bases from J, leaving 10 bases between. Germline V gene lookup returns CDR1 SGHVS and CDR2 FNYEAQ. The CDR3 DNA follows: TGTGCCAGCAGCTTAGGGGGTAGCGGCTCCTACGAGCAGTACTTC. It specifies CASSLGGSGSYEQYF.

This sequence joins TRBV10-2 and TRBJ2-1, with D tentatively TRBD1 or TRBD2 (5 bases each). With 4 bases removed from V and 0 bases from J, the gap between germline ends came to 10 bases. The CDR3 spans 15 residues. Germline loops: CDR1 WSHSY, CDR2 SAAADI. Here the CDR3 reads CASSAGTPSYNEQFF. As DNA, the CDR3 is TGCGCCAGCAGTGCCGGGACCCCCTCCTACAATGAGCAGTTCTTC.

The chain combines TRBV6-1 with TRBJ1-2; D might be TRBD1 (5 bases). Germline V CDR1 and CDR2: MNHNS, SASEGT. The CDR3 covers 13 residues. Trimming removed 3 bases from V and 8 bases from J, with 13 bases in between. The CDR3 nucleotides read TGTGCCAGCAGTGAGAGACAGACGTCCGGCTACACCTTC. It is translated as CASSERQTSGYTF.

The gene calls are TRBV7-3 and TRBJ1-1; no definite D call. This CDR3 has 14 residues. V lost 2 bases, J lost 3 bases, and 10 bases lay in between. Germline assignment: CDR1 SGHTA and CDR2 FQGTGA. The CDR3 region is CASSLHPLDTEAFF. In nucleotides, the CDR3 is TGTGCCAGCAGCTTACACCCTCTGGACACTGAAGCTTTCTTT.

The rearrangement links TRBV7-2 to TRBJ1-1; 11 bases map to TRBD1. This CDR3 is built from 15 residues. After removal of 3 bases from V and 6 bases from J, the junction contained 6 bases not matched to a gene. Germline CDR1 is SGHTA and CDR2 is FQGNSA. The CDR3 nucleotides are TGTGCCAGCAGCTTGTGGACAGGGGGCGGGGCTGAAGCTTTCTTT. This codes for CASSLWTGGGAEAFF.

V gene TRBV28 combines with J gene TRBJ1-3, with no clear D. From germline, CDR1 is MDHEN and CDR2 SYDVKM. Trimming removed 2 bases at V and 7 bases at J, with 15 bases between. The CDR3 length is 15 residues. CDR3 nucleotide sequence: TGTGCCAGCAGTTTAACGGCCCATAAGGGTAACACCATATATTTT. Amino acid sequence: CASSLTAHKGNTIYF.

The chain carries TRBV5-8 and TRBJ1-5, with D possibly being TRBD1 (6 bases). The CDR3 loop spans 16 amino acids. In germline, CDR1 is SGHTS, CDR2 YDEGEE. With 0 bases removed from V and 3 bases from J, the gap between germline ends came to 13 bases. CDR3: CASSLARGSLNQPQHF. In DNA, the CDR3 is TGTGCCAGCAGCTTGGCCAGGGGCTCCCTCAATCAGCCCCAGCATTTT.

This clone was observed once. The genes are TRBV14 and TRBJ2-7; D possibly uses TRBD1 or TRBD2 (5 bases each). The germline V and J ends were trimmed by 10 bases and 1 base, with 17 bases remaining between them. Germline CDR1 reads SGHDN; CDR2 reads FVKESK. The CDR3 loop spans 14 amino acids. DNA for the CDR3: TGTGCCACTTTCGACGGTGGGGGATCCTACGAGCAGTACTTC. It translates to CATFDGGGSYEQYF.

The chain has TRBV2 and TRBJ2-5, with D possibly TRBD2 on 5 matching bases. V was pared by 5 bases and J by 3 bases, with 10 bases between. The germline V gene has CDR1 SNHLY and CDR2 FYNNEI. The CDR3 loop spans 13 amino acids. The CDR3: CASSSKTKETQYF. Written as DNA, the CDR3 is TGTGCCAGCAGTTCGAAGACTAAAGAGACCCAGTACTTC.

The chain joins TRBV19 to TRBJ1-2; D gene ambiguous. This CDR3 comprises 16 residues. Germline-derived CDR1 and CDR2 are LNHDA and SQIVND (reference sequence). Deletions cut 3 bases from V and 4 bases from J, with 18 bases between. CDR3 amino acids: CASSISGGLAGYGYTF. In nucleotides, the CDR3 is TGTGCCAGTAGTATTTCGGGTGGACTAGCGGGCTATGGCTACACCTTC.

This clone has a handful of counts. The chain couples TRBV5-1 to TRBJ2-7, with D tentatively TRBD1 (5 bases). CDR3 length: 15 residues. Trimming took off 5 bases at V and 0 bases at J, with 15 bases between the two ends. Germline V lookup: CDR1 SGHRS, CDR2 YFSETQ. CDR3 loop: CASRLTASSSYEQYF. Here the CDR3 DNA reads TGCGCCAGCAGACTGACAGCTTCCAGCTCCTACGAGCAGTACTTC.

This chain uses TRBV29-1 with TRBJ2-1, with 10 bases that match TRBD2. In germline, CDR1 is SQVTM, CDR2 ANQGSEA. The CDR3 contains 16 residues. V lost 8 bases, J lost 5 bases, and 15 bases stayed unmatched. The CDR3 DNA reads TGCAGCCACGGACGGACTAGCGGTCGGTTCGACAATGAGCAGTTCTTC. It specifies CSHGRTSGRFDNEQFF.

This chain connects TRBV5-1 to TRBJ2-7; D is unclear. This CDR3 is 12 amino acids long. Trimming took 0 bases from V and 6 from J, leaving 7 bases between them. Germline loops: CDR1 SGHRS, CDR2 YFSETQ. The CDR3 sequence: CASSLEGREQYF. In nucleotides, the CDR3 is TGCGCCAGCAGCTTGGAAGGGCGCGAGCAGTACTTC.

The chain joins TRBV4-1 to TRBJ2-5, with D possibly being TRBD2 (6 bases). From germline, CDR1 is MGHRA and CDR2 YSYEKL. Deletions cut 2 bases from V and 4 bases from J, with 14 bases between. There are 15 residues in the CDR3. As DNA, the CDR3 is TGCGCCAGCAGCCAAACCGGGAGTTCGGGAGAGACCCAGTACTTC. Its protein is CASSQTGSSGETQYF.

This chain connects TRBV4-1 to TRBJ2-7; D unresolved. V was cut by 0 bases and J by 2 bases, with 8 bases left in between. CDR3 size: 14 residues. Looked up from germline, CDR1 is MGHRA and CDR2 is YSYEKL. The CDR3 nucleotides are TGCGCCAGCAGCCAAGATAGCAGACCCTACGAGCAGTACTTC. Encoded protein: CASSQDSRPYEQYF.

The chain joins TRBV2 to TRBJ2-7; weak D call: TRBD1 (5 bases). Germline CDR1 reads SNHLY; CDR2 reads FYNNEI. The CDR3 covers 11 residues. Trimming left V 8 bases short and J 6 bases short, with 11 bases between. CDR3 nucleotide sequence: TGTGCCAGCCTGGCAGGGTTCGAGCAGTACTTC. Translation: CASLAGFEQYF.

The chain uses TRBV6-5 and TRBJ2-3, with D hard to call. The V gene's germline CDR1 is MNHEY and CDR2 SVGAGI. This CDR3 is 12 amino acids long. V gave up 2 bases and J gave up 2 bases, with 2 bases separating them. The CDR3 is CASSYLTDTQYF. CDR3 nucleotide sequence: TGTGCCAGCAGTTACCTCACAGATACGCAGTATTTT.

The chain links TRBV6-1 to TRBJ1-5; 7 positions agree with TRBD1. Germline loops: CDR1 MNHNS, CDR2 SASEGT. V lost 4 bases to trimming and J lost 6 bases; unmatched junction nucleotides: 6. CDR3 length equals 14 residues. The CDR3 sequence is CASSANRDSQPQHF. In nucleotides, the CDR3 is TGTGCCAGCAGTGCGAATAGGGACAGTCAGCCCCAGCATTTT.

J is TRBJ2-3 and V is TRBV10-2; 8 nucleotides agree with TRBD2. This CDR3 has 20 amino acids. Germline V gene data show CDR1 as WSHSY and CDR2 as SAAADI. V was pared by 0 bases and J by 0 bases, with 14 bases of the junction left unmatched. In DNA form, the CDR3 reads TGCGCCAGCAGTGAGTCTGCCCCAGCGGGAGTCACCCTTAGCACAGATACGCAGTATTTT. It encodes CASSESAPAGVTLSTDTQYF.